A selection of T cell receptor beta chains follows, all from one sample in a study of blood T cell repertoires in COVID-19. Clones were sequenced by immunoSEQ multiplex PCR, and TCRdb holds only the in-frame ones, with some missing. Among about 85,000 clones, around 90% were seen once, and the ten largest hold around 2.3%. The specimen was peripheral blood. All receptors derive from a human donor with active COVID-19. The donor label of this sample is uncertain. Both conserved end residues are part of each CDR3. The order of the fields is J gene, D gene, clone size, CDR3 length, V gene, CDR3 DNA, CDR3 protein. A D gene is named only where the DNA matches it firmly. The listing skips clone size in some rows; elsewhere it reads once, few, many or a size class.

TRBJ1-2 TRBD1 NA 17 TRBV3-1/TRBV3-2 TGTGCCAGCAGCCAAGATCTCGCCAGGGGGCGCGTCTATGGCTACACCTTC CASSQDLARGRVYGYTF
TRBJ2-5 NA NA 18 TRBV5-1 TGCGCCAGCAGCTTACCGGATTCCTGGGGCGAGCTTGGAGAGACCCAGTACTTC CASSLPDSWGELGETQYF
TRBJ2-7 TRBD1 NA 17 TRBV19 TGTGCCAGTAGTATAGTTCCCGCGACAGGGCGGGCTGGGGAGCAGTACTTC CASSIVPATGRAGEQYF
TRBJ2-5 TRBD1 NA 14 TRBV18 TGTGCCAGCTCACCAATGGAAGGGGGCGAGACCCAGTACTTC CASSPMEGGETQYF
TRBJ1-3 TRBD1 NA 17 TRBV2 TGTGCCAGCAGTTGGTCCCGGGACAGGGCCTCCGGAAACACCATATATTTT CASSWSRDRASGNTIYF
TRBJ2-1 NA NA 18 TRBV6-2/TRBV6-3 TGTGCCAGCAGTTACTCCGGGCGGGGGCGGATTAAGAACAATGAGCAGTTCTTC CASSYSGRGRIKNNEQFF
TRBJ2-7 NA NA 9 TRBV6-4 TGTGCCACCTATTACGAGCAGTACTTC CATYYEQYF
TRBJ2-3 NA NA 15 TRBV2 TGTGCCAGCAGTACTTATTCAGGCGGGGCAGATACGCAGTATTTT CASSTYSGGADTQYF
TRBJ1-3 NA NA 13 TRBV7-8 TGTGCCAGCAGCTTACAGGGGAGGGCCACCATATATTTT CASSLQGRATIYF
TRBJ2-2 NA NA 14 TRBV6-4 TGTGCCAGCAGTGAAGAGGGGGAGACCGGGGAGCTGTTTTTT CASSEEGETGELFF
TRBJ1-1 NA NA 14 TRBV2 TGTGCCAGCAGTCCCCGGGGGGGGGATACTGAAGCTTTCTTT CASSPRGGDTEAFF
TRBJ2-3 TRBD2 NA 15 TRBV13 TGTGCCAGCAGCCCGGGACTAGCGGGGGGGGATACGCAGTATTTT CASSPGLAGGDTQYF
TRBJ1-5 NA NA 13 TRBV5-1 TGCGCCAGCAGGACGGACACCAATCAGCCCCAGCATTTT CASRTDTNQPQHF
TRBJ2-1 TRBD2 NA 15 TRBV5-4 TGTGCCAGCAGTCGGACTAGCGGGGGGGCGGATGAGCAGTTCTTC CASSRTSGGADEQFF
TRBJ2-5 TRBD2 NA 15 TRBV27 TGTGCCAGCACCGCTAGCGGGGGGGCAAAAGAGACCCAGTACTTC CASTASGGAKETQYF
TRBJ1-5 TRBD1 NA 17 TRBV4-1 TGCGCCAGCAGCCAAGATTTCGGGACAGGGGACGGGCAGCCCCAGCATTTT CASSQDFGTGDGQPQHF
TRBJ2-7 NA NA 16 TRBV11-2 TGTGCCAGCAGCTTAGTTACTACTCCATACTCCTACGAGCAGTACTTC CASSLVTTPYSYEQYF
TRBJ1-2 NA NA 14 TRBV28 TGTGCCAGCAGTCCCCCGGACCGGGGTGGAAGCTACACCTTC CASSPPDRGGSYTF
TRBJ1-2 NA NA 13 TRBV6-5 TGTGCCAGCAGTTACTCAGGACTCTATGGCTACACCTTC CASSYSGLYGYTF
TRBJ1-5 NA NA 12 TRBV3-1/TRBV3-2 TGTGCCAGCAGCCAAGATAATCAGTTCCTGCATTTT CASSQDNQFLHF
TRBJ2-7 NA NA 17 TRBV10-3 TGTGCCATCAGTGAGTCATTAGTCGGGGATCGAGCCTACGAGCAGTACTTC CAISESLVGDRAYEQYF
TRBJ1-1 TRBD1 NA 14 TRBV29-1 TGCAGCGGAGCTCAGCAGGGGGCAAGGACTGAAGCTTTCTTT CSGAQQGARTEAFF
TRBJ2-2 TRBD1 NA 16 TRBV6-5 TGTGCCAGCAGTTACTCGGGGACAGTCGACACCGGGGAGCTGTTTTTT CASSYSGTVDTGELFF
TRBJ1-2 NA NA 14 TRBV6-6 TGTGCCAGCAGTTACTCGGCAGGCCCCCAAGGCTACACCTTC CASSYSAGPQGYTF
TRBJ1-3 NA NA 16 TRBV19 TGTGCCAGCCTGAGAGGCGGTACCAGCTCTGGAAACACCATATATTTT CASLRGGTSSGNTIYF
TRBJ1-5 NA NA 16 TRBV5-8 TGTGCCAGCAGCTTGGAAATGGGGCAGGGAAATCAGCCCCAGCATTTT CASSLEMGQGNQPQHF
TRBJ1-5 NA NA 13 TRBV12-3/TRBV12-4 TGTGCCAGCAGTTTAGCCTTCAATCAGCCCCAGCATTTT CASSLAFNQPQHF
TRBJ2-7 TRBD2 NA 16 TRBV5-4 TGTGCCAGCAGCCCGGGTGCCGGGACTAGCGGGTACGAGCAGTACTTC CASSPGAGTSGYEQYF
TRBJ2-1 TRBD1 NA 15 TRBV11-2 TGTGCCAGCAGCTTAAGGGACAGGGCCTACAATGAGCAGTTCTTC CASSLRDRAYNEQFF
TRBJ2-5 TRBD2 NA 16 TRBV3-1/TRBV3-2 TGTGCCAGCAGCCAAGAGAGCCGCGGGGGGGAGGAGACCCAGTACTTC CASSQESRGGEETQYF
TRBJ1-6 TRBD1 NA 14 TRBV27 TGTGCCAGCAGTATTACAGGGGATAATTCACCCCTCCACTTT CASSITGDNSPLHF
TRBJ1-3 TRBD1 NA 16 TRBV9 TGTGCCAGCAGCGTAGTCGGACAGGGCGCTGGAAACACCATATATTTT CASSVVGQGAGNTIYF
TRBJ1-1 NA few 15 TRBV19 TGTGCCAGTAGTCGACTGGCGATAATGAACACTGAAGCTTTCTTT CASSRLAIMNTEAFF
TRBJ1-4 NA NA 13 TRBV25-1 TGTGCCAGCAGTAGTCCAGGGGATGAAAAACTGTTTTTT CASSSPGDEKLFF
TRBJ1-1 NA NA 13 TRBV2 TGTGCCAGCACGTTAACAGTGAACACTGAAGCTTTCTTT CASTLTVNTEAFF
TRBJ1-3 NA NA 15 TRBV10-3 TGTGCCATCAGTGAGGCTCAGTATTCTGGAAACACCATATATTTT CAISEAQYSGNTIYF
TRBJ1-4 NA once 17 TRBV7-9 TGTGCCAGCAGCTTGATGAGGGATTTGGCAACTAATGAAAAACTGTTTTTT CASSLMRDLATNEKLFF
TRBJ2-1 NA NA 15 TRBV29-1 TGCAGCGTTGCAATGGGGGGGCGAACCTACAATGAGCAGTTCTTC CSVAMGGRTYNEQFF
TRBJ2-5 NA NA 13 TRBV7-2 TGTGCCAGCAGCTTTTCGGGGTGGGAGACCCAGTACTTC CASSFSGWETQYF
TRBJ1-6 TRBD1 few 17 TRBV5-4 TGTGCCAGCAGCGGCCGGGGACAGGGGATGGGTAATTCACCCCTCCACTTT CASSGRGQGMGNSPLHF
TRBJ2-1 NA once 18 TRBV6-4 TGTGCCAGCAGTGACCCGCCGGGGGAAAAGGAATATAACAATGAGCAGTTCTTC CASSDPPGEKEYNNEQFF
TRBJ1-1 NA NA 14 TRBV21-1 TGTGCCAGTAGGGACAGGGGTCAGAACACTGAAGCTTTCTTT CASRDRGQNTEAFF
TRBJ1-4 NA NA 14 TRBV5-5 TGTGCCAGCAGTTACTATGGCCGCAGCGAAAAACTGTTTTTT CASSYYGRSEKLFF
TRBJ2-7 TRBD2 NA 17 TRBV3-1/TRBV3-2 TGTGCCAGCAGCCCGTACCTTAGCGGGGGGGCCCACGACGAGCAGTACTTC CASSPYLSGGAHDEQYF
TRBJ2-3 NA NA 13 TRBV25-1 TGTGCCAGCAGCCGGACTTACACAGATACGCAGTATTTT CASSRTYTDTQYF
TRBJ2-7 NA NA 13 TRBV24-1 TGTGCCACCAGTGTGGGGCGGGGCTACGAGCAGTACTTC CATSVGRGYEQYF
TRBJ2-2 NA NA 16 TRBV27 TGTGCCAGCAGTTTCTTTGGCGGCGTCAGCACCGGGGAGCTGTTTTTT CASSFFGGVSTGELFF
TRBJ1-3 NA NA 13 TRBV9 TGTGCCAGCAGCCAGGCGGCGGGGGACACCATATATTTT CASSQAAGDTIYF
TRBJ2-1 NA NA 15 TRBV27 TGTGCCAGCACCGCTCTAGAACCTTCCTACAATGAGCAGTTCTTC CASTALEPSYNEQFF
TRBJ2-7 TRBD2 NA 14 TRBV10-2 TGCGCCAGCGGACTAGCGGGGACCTCCTACGAGCAGTACTTC CASGLAGTSYEQYF